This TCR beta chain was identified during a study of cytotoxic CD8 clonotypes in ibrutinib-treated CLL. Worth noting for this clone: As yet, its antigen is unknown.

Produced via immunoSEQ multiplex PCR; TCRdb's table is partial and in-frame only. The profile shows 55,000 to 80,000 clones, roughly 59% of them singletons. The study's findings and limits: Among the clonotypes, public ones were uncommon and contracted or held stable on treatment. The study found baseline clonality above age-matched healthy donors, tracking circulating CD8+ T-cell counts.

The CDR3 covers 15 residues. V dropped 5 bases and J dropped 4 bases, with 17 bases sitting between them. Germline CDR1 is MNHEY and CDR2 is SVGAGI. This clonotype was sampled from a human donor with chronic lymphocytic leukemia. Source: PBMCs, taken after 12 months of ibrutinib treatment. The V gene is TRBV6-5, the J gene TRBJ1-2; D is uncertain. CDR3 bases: TGTGCCAGCAGTCCGCAACCCACGGGGTTCTATGGCTACACCTTC. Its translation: CASSPQPTGFYGYTF.